Given below is one T cell receptor beta chain in context. The antigen is undetermined. These data belong to a study of shared clonotypes between healthy human individuals. Findings and limits, study-wide: Clonotype sharing among donors was thought likely to change with sequencing depth. Researchers sampled only blood; tissue repertoires likely differ.

CD45RO-negative cells were positively selected for CCR7, leaving out terminally differentiated effector memory CD45RA+ cells. Donors were Caucasian adults residing in Nashville, Tennessee, USA. This CDR3 contains 14 residues. Germline CDR1 and CDR2: MDHEN and SYDVKM. V gave up 1 base and J gave up 9 bases, with 13 bases separating them. Deep-level running was used for the assay. Measured with immunoSEQ multiplex PCR; TCRdb has only the in-frame clones, and not every one. This table has hundreds of thousands of clones, approximately 96% appearing once. The gene calls are TRBV28 and TRBJ2-1; no clear D gene. Material: naive CD8+ T cells sorted from blood. The sequence was obtained from a woman aged 25 to 39 in good health. The DNA of the CDR3 is TGTGCCAGCAGTTTATTCGGCGTCGGCGGTGAGCAGTTCTTC. Its protein product is CASSLFGVGGEQFF.